This T cell receptor beta chain was sequenced in a study of T cell responses to AZD1222 COVID-19 vaccine. Produced via immunoSEQ multiplex PCR; TCRdb's table is partial and in-frame only. The table shows 95,000 or so clones, with roughly nine tenths occurring only once. The specimen comprised peripheral blood, sampled 28 days after the second AZD1222 dose. The clonotype originates from an adult who received the AZD1222 COVID-19 vaccine.

DNA of the CDR3: TGTGCCAGCTCCGCTGGACAGGGTGCTTTTAGCAATCAGCCCCAGCATTTT. It yields the protein CASSAGQGAFSNQPQHF. The rearrangement uses TRBV18 and TRBJ1-5; 8 bases map to TRBD1. The CDR3 has 17 amino acids. Germline trimming cut 6 bases from V and 0 bases from J; bases unmatched to any gene: 10. From germline, CDR1 is KGHSH and CDR2 LQKENI.